A selection of T cell receptor beta chains follows, all from one sample in a study of shared clonotypes between healthy human individuals. Sequenced by immunoSEQ multiplex PCR; TCRdb stores in-frame clones only, minus some. This table holds 2,500,000 or so clones, around 90% found once. Sequencing input: naive CD4+ T cells from PBMCs. The receptors stem from a man between 18 and 35 years old in good health. Some clones in this sample may be carry-over from other donors' samples. CDR3s include the opening cysteine and the closing phenylalanine or tryptophan. A D gene is named only where the DNA matches it firmly.

v_call	j_call	d_call	cdr3_aa
TRBV4-3	TRBJ2-6	NA	CASSLIGGANVLTF
TRBV5-4	TRBJ2-7	TRBD1	CASSKPGQGNYEQYF
TRBV11-1	TRBJ2-1	TRBD2	CASSRTSLGEQFF
TRBV7-3	TRBJ2-2	NA	CASSLTARRNTGELFF
TRBV7-3	TRBJ1-5	NA	CASSLDLAVSQPQHF
TRBV5-8	TRBJ2-1	TRBD1	CASSGETGFSYNEQFF
TRBV5-1	TRBJ2-2	TRBD1	CASTRGDRYTGELFF
TRBV19	TRBJ2-3	TRBD2	CASSGKPRGRGADTQYF
TRBV9	TRBJ2-2	NA	CASSAQGTGELFF
TRBV7-9	TRBJ2-6	NA	CASSSYRLGANVLTF
TRBV5-1	TRBJ1-5	NA	CASSLDSNSNQPQHF
TRBV18	TRBJ1-4	NA	CASSPPTHEKLFF
TRBV5-1	TRBJ2-7	TRBD2	CASSPGGRAGSYEQYF
TRBV6-1	TRBJ2-1	NA	CASNGPASYNEQFF
TRBV6-5	TRBJ2-7	NA	CASSHRTPGLEQYF
TRBV7-2	TRBJ2-6	NA	CASSLARASGANVLTF
TRBV5-6	TRBJ2-1	NA	CASSGGDFPYNEQFF
TRBV7-3	TRBJ2-1	NA	CASSNHRRNEQFF
TRBV7-2	TRBJ2-3	NA	CASSFGRQPTDTQYF
TRBV11-2	TRBJ2-3	TRBD2	CASSQKLAGGGTDTQYF